What follows are 21 T cell receptor beta chains derived from one specimen sequenced in a study of OX40 agonist ivuxolimab in advanced cancers. Measured with immunoSEQ multiplex PCR; TCRdb has only the in-frame clones, and not every one. The data show some 71,000 clones, with 80% to 85% seen just once and approximately 7.9% held by the top ten. The sample in question was CD4+ or CD8+ T cells sorted from blood, obtained in a trial of the OX40 agonist ivuxolimab. Receptors originate from an adult with an advanced solid tumor such as melanoma, head and neck, liver or kidney cancer.

The J gene is TRBJ2-7, the V gene TRBV11-2, with 7 positions matching TRBD1. This CDR3 comprises 15 residues. Trimming cost V 1 base and J 4 bases; bases outside gene matches: 7. Germline CDR1 and CDR2: SGHAT and FQNNGV. The CDR3 protein is CASSLGTGALYEQYF. DNA of the CDR3: TGTGCCAGCAGCTTAGGTACAGGGGCACTATACGAGCAGTACTTC.

V is TRBV5-1 and J is TRBJ2-5; 7 bases are a match to TRBD1. CDR1 and CDR2 (germline): SGHRS, YFSETQ. This CDR3 contains 16 residues. After removal of 3 bases from V and 2 bases from J, the junction contained 10 bases not matched to a gene. CDR3: CASSSGPWTGQETQYF. CDR3 sequence (DNA): TGCGCCAGCAGCTCCGGGCCCTGGACAGGACAAGAGACCCAGTACTTC.

The chain uses TRBV7-8 and TRBJ2-5; no definite D call. Between the trimmed V and J ends, which lost 1 base and 2 bases, there was a span of 11 bases. CDR3 length: 15 amino acids. CDR1 SGHVS and CDR2 FQNEAQ come from the germline V gene. The CDR3 here is CASSLVWGPQETQYF. The CDR3, as DNA: TGTGCCAGCAGCTTAGTCTGGGGTCCACAAGAGACCCAGTACTTC.

This rearrangement joins TRBV11-2 to TRBJ1-1, with D hard to call. Trimming shortened V by 4 bases and J by 1 base, and 19 bases separated the two germline ends. The germline V gene has CDR1 SGHAT and CDR2 FQNNGV. This CDR3 has 17 amino acids. CDR3: CASSWVFTRAPNTEAFF. CDR3 sequence (DNA): TGTGCCAGCAGCTGGGTCTTTACCCGGGCTCCGAACACTGAAGCTTTCTTT. The full variable domain, with the rest looked up from reference TRBV11-2 and TRBJ1-1, is EAGVAQSPRYKIIEKRQSVAFWCNPISGHATLYWYQQILGQGPKLLIQFQNNGVVDDSQLPKDRFSAERLKGVDSTLKIQPAKLEDSAVYLCASSWVFTRAPNTEAFFGQGTRLTVV.

The genes are TRBV18 and TRBJ1-3; D not resolved. V lost 6 bases and J lost 8, with 14 bases in between. Germline V lookup: CDR1 KGHSH, CDR2 LQKENI. The CDR3 spans 13 residues. CDR3 sequence (DNA): TGTGCCAGCTCCCCTTCCCTAGGAGACACCATATATTTT. Protein: CASSPSLGDTIYF.

Of note for this clone: Different DNA sequences within this sample yield the same CDR3. The rearrangement uses TRBV6-5 and TRBJ1-6; D not certain. Looked up from germline, CDR1 is MNHEY and CDR2 is SVGAGI. V was pared by 2 bases and J by 7 bases, with 3 bases between. The CDR3 is 12 residues long. CDR3 nucleotides: TGTGCCAGCAGTTACGGCAATTCACCCCTCCACTTT. Translation gives CASSYGNSPLHF.

This clone showed up just a few times. The rearrangement joins TRBV30 to TRBJ1-6, with D possibly being TRBD1 (6 bases). Trimming shortened V by 2 bases and J by 7 bases, and 12 bases separated the two germline ends. CDR3 size: 14 residues. Per the germline V gene, CDR1 is GTSNPN and CDR2 is SVGIG (reference sequence). The CDR3 nucleotides are TGTGCCTGGAGTACAGGGACGGGGAATTCACCCCTCCACTTT. Amino acids: CAWSTGTGNSPLHF.

This chain links TRBV6-1 with TRBJ2-7; 8 positions match TRBD2. Germline CDR1 is MNHNS and CDR2 is SASEGT. The trim removed 8 bases at V and 3 bases at J, leaving 6 bases unmatched. The CDR3 totals 13 residues. CDR3 amino acids: CASCPGGFYEQYF. The CDR3 region has the DNA TGTGCCAGCTGTCCGGGAGGGTTCTACGAGCAGTACTTC.

The chain carries TRBV18 and TRBJ2-7; 9 nucleotides match TRBD2. Germline CDR1 KGHSH, CDR2 LQKENI. This CDR3 is built from 13 residues. V dropped 3 bases and J dropped 6; count of bases not matched to a gene: 3. Here the CDR3 reads CASSPLAGIEQYF. As DNA, the CDR3 is TGTGCCAGCTCACCTCTAGCGGGAATCGAGCAGTACTTC.

Details on this clone: The same CDR3 also results from other DNA sequences found in this sample. The chain employs TRBV5-1 and TRBJ2-1; TRBD2 matches 10 bases. Germline lookup yields CDR1 SGHRS and CDR2 YFSETQ. This CDR3 has 15 residues. Unmatched junction bases numbered 1, after V lost 0 bases and J lost 4 bases. The CDR3 coding sequence is TGCGCCAGCAGCTTGGGGACTAGCGGTTACAATGAGCAGTTCTTC. This translates into CASSLGTSGYNEQFF.

This clone was seen only once. This rearrangement joins TRBV5-1 to TRBJ2-5; D remains ambiguous. The germline V gene encodes CDR1 SGHRS and CDR2 YFSETQ. The CDR3 loop spans 15 amino acids. Trimming removed 0 bases at V and 2 bases at J, with 11 bases between. As DNA, the CDR3 is TGCGCCAGCAGCTTGGACAGTGGACGTCAAGAGACCCAGTACTTC. Protein: CASSLDSGRQETQYF. Supplemented by reference TRBV5-1 and TRBJ2-5, the full variable domain reads KAGVTQTPRYLIKTRGQQVTLSCSPISGHRSVSWYQQTPGQGLQFLFEYFSETQRNKGNFPGRFSGRQFSNSRSEMNVSTLELGDSALYLCASSLDSGRQETQYFGPGTRLLVL.

The chain carries TRBV6-5 and TRBJ2-5, with D hard to call. The CDR3 runs 14 residues. Trimming stripped 2 bases from V and 1 base from J, with 8 bases between. Germline loops: CDR1 MNHEY, CDR2 SVGAGI. CDR3 amino acids: CASSYRLGQETQYF. CDR3 sequence (DNA): TGTGCCAGCAGTTACAGACTTGGCCAAGAGACCCAGTACTTC.

This chain connects TRBV29-1 to TRBJ2-5; possible D gene TRBD2, 5 bases. From germline, CDR1 is SQVTM and CDR2 ANQGSEA. The CDR3 sequence is 11 residues long. V lost 6 bases and J 5 bases, leaving 10 bases between the germline ends. In DNA form, the CDR3 reads TGCAGCGTGCGAACGGGGGAGACCCAGTACTTC. Protein sequence: CSVRTGETQYF.

This chain connects TRBV28 to TRBJ1-6, with a tentative D call TRBD1 (6 bases). V was pared by 6 bases and J by 3 bases, with 9 bases between. The CDR3 runs 14 residues. Germline lookup yields CDR1 MDHEN and CDR2 SYDVKM. This chain's CDR3 is CASSGGSYNSPLHF. CDR3 DNA: TGTGCCAGCAGCGGGGGCAGCTATAATTCACCCCTCCACTTT.

The gene calls are TRBV4-1 and TRBJ1-3; D may be TRBD1 (5 bases). Germline V gene sequence: CDR1 MGHRA, CDR2 YSYEKL. This CDR3 is 20 amino acids long. The V gene lost 0 bases and the J gene lost 0 bases, with 21 bases spanning the gap. CDR3 sequence: CASSQDHWWGDLSSGNTIYF. The CDR3 bases are TGCGCCAGCAGCCAAGACCATTGGTGGGGGGACCTGAGCTCTGGAAACACCATATATTTT.

The chain is built from TRBV5-1 and TRBJ1-2, with TRBD1 as a possible D gene (6 bases). CDR3 length equals 13 residues. Trimming took 4 bases from V and 8 from J, leaving 15 bases between them. Germline-derived CDR1 and CDR2 are SGHRS and YFSETQ. The DNA of the CDR3 is TGCGCCAGCAGCCCGGACAGTCCCGGCGGCTACACCTTC. Translation gives CASSPDSPGGYTF.

This sequence joins TRBV7-3 and TRBJ2-7, with TRBD2 as a possible D gene (5 bases). The germline V and J ends were trimmed by 2 bases and 6 bases, with 11 bases remaining between them. CDR3 length: 13 amino acids. Germline V lookup: CDR1 SGHTA, CDR2 FQGTGA. The CDR3 region is CASSLVTSSEQYF. The CDR3 DNA follows: TGTGCCAGCAGCTTAGTCACTAGTAGCGAGCAGTACTTC.

The chain has TRBV9 and TRBJ1-2; 7 bases fit TRBD1. The CDR3 spans 14 residues. Germline CDR1 SGDLS, CDR2 YYNGEE. Trimming removed 4 bases from V and 3 bases from J; junction bases left unmatched: 6. CDR3 bases: TGTGCCAGCAGCCCGCAGACAGGGTACTATGGCTACACCTTC. Translated, it gives CASSPQTGYYGYTF.

The CDR3 DNA is TGTGCCAGCAGCTTGGGGAGATCCTACGAGCAGTACTTC. It yields the protein CASSLGRSYEQYF. V usage is TRBV5-6 and J usage is TRBJ2-5; no reliable D call. TRBJ2-7 explains the end of the DNA better; the J call may be wrong. The CDR3 has 13 residues. CDR1 and CDR2 (germline): SGHDT, YYEEEE.

CDR3 coding DNA: TGTGCCAGCAGCGCCCGGAATGAGCAGTTCTTC. This gives the protein CASSARNEQFF. V usage is TRBV13 and J usage is TRBJ2-1; no definite D call. This CDR3 region has 11 residues. Trimming cost V 5 bases and J 7 bases, with 6 bases left between them. From germline, CDR1 is PRHDT and CDR2 FYEKMQ (reference sequence).

The J gene is TRBJ2-2, the V gene TRBV2; D not resolved. Per germline, CDR1 SNHLY and CDR2 FYNNEI. CDR3 length equals 14 residues. Trimming took off 3 bases at V and 4 bases at J, with 9 bases between the two ends. The CDR3 is CASSDRFLTGELFF. For the CDR3, the DNA is TGTGCCAGCAGTGACAGGTTCCTCACCGGGGAGCTGTTTTTT. Complete variable domain (other parts from reference TRBV2 and TRBJ2-2): EPEVTQTPSHQVTQMGQEVILRCVPISNHLYFYWYRQILGQKVEFLVSFYNNEISEKSEIFDDQFSVERPDGSNFTLKIRSTKLEDSAMYFCASSDRFLTGELFFGEGSRLTVL.